The entry below gives a single TCR beta chain sequence along with its context. Its specificity is not known. Here immunoSEQ multiplex PCR was the method, and the copy in TCRdb shows in-frame clones only, minus some. This sample has some 84,000 clones; around 88% occur once, and the top ten carry 11%. The data were taken from a study of T cell responses to AZD1222 COVID-19 vaccine. Whole-study findings and limits: Repertoire sampling was restricted to post-peak T cell response timepoints. Nearly half of spike-specific TCRs reportedly target unmutated variant regions. The donor group comprised mostly white British people and more females; the analysis possibly underestimated clonal diversity. Mapped onto spike, vaccine-associated CD4 TCRs spanned it and were dominant at 160-218 and 743-854.

From germline, CDR1 is SEHNR and CDR2 FQNEAQ (reference sequence). The CDR3 extends over 13 amino acids. The V and J ends lost 6 bases and 6 bases, in that order; junction bases with no gene match: 7. This sequence joins TRBV7-9 and TRBJ1-1, with 7 bases matching TRBD1. Sequenced material: peripheral blood, taken 28 days after the second AZD1222 dose. The TCR originated in an adult who received the AZD1222 COVID-19 vaccine. The CDR3 DNA follows: TGTGCCAGCAGTCTACAGGGGATCGCTGAAGCTTTCTTT. It is translated as CASSLQGIAEAFF. The full variable domain, in which reference TRBV7-9 and TRBJ1-1 provide the parts outside the CDR3, is DTGVSQNPRHKITKRGQNVTFRCDPISEHNRLYWYRQTLGQGPEFLTYFQNEAQLEKSRLLSDRFSAERPKGSFSTLEIQRTEQGDSAMYLCASSLQGIAEAFFGQGTRLTVV.